This T cell receptor (beta chain) came from a study of T cell responses to AZD1222 COVID-19 vaccine. This CDR3 is 16 amino acids long. V lost 2 bases, J lost 8 bases, and 18 bases lay in between. Germline CDR1 is MNHNS and CDR2 is SASEGT. The data were produced by immunoSEQ multiplex PCR, yet TCRdb's version contains in-frame clones alone and is incomplete. The sample consists of about 120,000 clones, approximately 90% of them appearing once. The input for sequencing was peripheral blood, taken on day 0 of AZD1222 vaccination. This chain connects TRBV6-1 to TRBJ1-4; D unresolved. The sequence was collected from an adult in good health. In DNA form, the CDR3 reads TGTGCCAGCAGTGAATTAGGGCGCAGAAGGAACGAAAAACTGTTTTTT. It encodes CASSELGRRRNEKLFF.